This TCR beta chain was captured in a study of T cells after yellow fever vaccination. Making TCR cDNA involved 5'RACE template switching, which added UMIs and a universal primer site. TCRdb called the 5' RACE reads again in MiXCR, with one record for every CDR3 protein. This table holds some 400,000 distinct CDR3 sequences, approximately 19% found once. Germline V gene lookup returns CDR1 SGHTS and CDR2 YDEGEE. Trimming took off 1 base at V and 1 base at J, with 14 bases between the two ends. This CDR3 comprises 17 residues. For this clonotype: Its specificity is unknown.

Findings and limits, study-wide: Peaking faster, on day 5 versus 15, the secondary response was nonetheless weaker. In FACS-sorted repertoires, abundant clonotypes from the bulk population could appear as contaminants.

Here the sequenced sample was PBMCs, taken before the yellow fever booster vaccination. The receptor was derived from a man aged 18 to 29 who received the YFV17D yellow fever vaccine. The rearrangement uses TRBV5-8 and TRBJ2-2; a possible D gene is TRBD1 (5 bases). Written as DNA, the CDR3 is TGTGCCAGCAGCTTGAAGATAGGGGTCGGGAACACCGGGGAGCTGTTTTTT. This gives the protein CASSLKIGVGNTGELFF.